One sample yielded the 30 T cell receptor beta chains listed below, sequenced in a study of blood T cell repertoires in COVID-19. Assay: immunoSEQ multiplex PCR; the TCRdb copy retains only in-frame clones and omits some. The profile covers 150,000 to 200,000 clones, with about four fifths appearing a single time and less than 10% taken by the ten largest. The sequenced material came from peripheral blood. The receptors come from a woman aged 70-85 years with COVID-19, enrolled during active disease.

The rearrangement uses TRBV7-3 and TRBJ2-2, with 7 bases identical to TRBD2. V shed 1 base and J 6 bases; nucleotides not matched to a gene: 8. Per the germline V gene, CDR1 is SGHTA and CDR2 is FQGTGA. The CDR3 covers 16 residues. DNA for the CDR3: TGTGCCAGCAGCTTAATGGGCGGGAGTCGTCCCGGGGAGCTGTTTTTT. Translation: CASSLMGGSRPGELFF.

This clone was recorded a few times. The CDR3 DNA sequence: TGTGCTAGTGGTTTCGCGGGCCCCCGGGATACGCAGTATTTT. As protein: CASGFAGPRDTQYF. The chain links TRBV12-5 to TRBJ2-3, with D tentatively TRBD2 (5 bases). The germline V gene encodes CDR1 LGHNT and CDR2 FRNRAP. V dropped 3 bases and J dropped 6 bases, with 13 bases sitting between them. The CDR3 has 14 amino acids. Full variable domain (outside the CDR3, taken from reference TRBV12-5 and TRBJ2-3): DARVTQTPRHKVTEMGQEVTMRCQPILGHNTVFWYRQTMMQGLELLAYFRNRAPLDDSGMPKDRFSAEMPDATLATLKIQPSEPRDSAVYFCASGFAGPRDTQYFGPGTRLTVL.

This chain connects TRBV19 to TRBJ1-4; 11 bases line up with TRBD1. Germline values: CDR1 LNHDA, CDR2 SQIVND (reference sequence). There are 15 residues in the CDR3. Unmatched junction bases numbered 8, after V lost 5 bases and J lost 9 bases. The CDR3 coding sequence is TGTGCCAGTAGTGTGATGGGACAGGGGGATCAAAAACTGTTTTTT. It encodes CASSVMGQGDQKLFF.

The gene calls are TRBV7-2 and TRBJ2-5, with TRBD1 as a possible D gene (6 bases). The germline gives CDR1 SGHTA, CDR2 FQGNSA. Trimming cost V 5 bases and J 5 bases, with 15 bases left between them. CDR3 length equals 14 residues. The CDR3 DNA reads TGTGCCAGCAGCCCCCCTCAGGGGCGGGAGACCCAGTACTTC. Its translation: CASSPPQGRETQYF.

The V gene is TRBV7-9, the J gene TRBJ1-6; possibly TRBD1 for D (6 bases). Germline V lookup: CDR1 SEHNR, CDR2 FQNEAQ (reference sequence). The V end lost 8 bases, the J end lost 7 bases, and 9 bases lay between the germline ends. The CDR3 extends over 12 amino acids. Written as DNA, the CDR3 is TGTGCCAGCGGACAGACCAATTCACCCCTCCACTTT. It is translated as CASGQTNSPLHF.

The chain combines TRBV7-9 with TRBJ2-5; possibly TRBD1 for D (6 bases). This CDR3 spans 15 amino acids. CDR1 and CDR2 (germline): SEHNR, FQNEAQ (reference sequence). Trimming left V 4 bases short and J 4 bases short, with 16 bases between. The CDR3 DNA sequence: TGTGCCAGCAGCTCATCAGGGGCCGACGGAGAGACCCAGTACTTC. It is translated as CASSSSGADGETQYF.

Concerning this clone: In the same sample, other DNA sequences code for this CDR3. The chain joins TRBV5-4 to TRBJ1-1; 8 bases map to TRBD1. This CDR3 is built from 14 residues. CDR1 SGHNT and CDR2 YYREEE come from the germline V gene (reference sequence). Trimming cost V 4 bases and J 0 bases; bases outside gene matches: 2. CDR3 residues: CASSRDRLNTEAFF. Written as DNA, the CDR3 is TGTGCCAGCAGCAGGGACAGGTTGAACACTGAAGCTTTCTTT.

The CDR3 loop is CASSSTGVLEQYF. As DNA, the CDR3 is TGTGCCAGCAGCTCTACAGGGGTCCTCGAGCAGTACTTC. The V gene is TRBV5-4, the J gene TRBJ2-7; 7 nucleotides match TRBD1. After removal of 3 bases from V and 6 bases from J, the junction contained 6 bases not matched to a gene. Looked up from germline, CDR1 is SGHNT and CDR2 is YYREEE (reference sequence). The CDR3 is made up of 13 amino acids. The full variable domain, with the rest looked up from reference TRBV5-4 and TRBJ2-7, is ETGVTQSPTHLIKTRGQQVTLRCSSQSGHNTVSWYQQALGQGPQFIFQYYREEENGRGNFPPRFSGLQFPNYSSELNVNALELDDSALYLCASSSTGVLEQYFGPGTRLTVT.

In this sample, this clone turned up a few times. The chain couples TRBV7-2 to TRBJ2-1; TRBD1 might be the D (5 bases). CDR1 is SGHTA, CDR2 FQGNSA, per germline. The CDR3 length is 16 residues. V was pared by 1 base and J by 7 bases, with 17 bases between. CDR3 in amino acids: CASSLVTGQGSNEQFF. The CDR3 nucleotides read TGTGCCAGCAGCTTAGTAACCGGGCAGGGAAGTAATGAGCAGTTCTTC.

This clone was found a few times. V gene TRBV28 combines with J gene TRBJ1-1; no firm D call. Germline V gene data show CDR1 as MDHEN and CDR2 as SYDVKM. The CDR3 spans 15 residues. V lost 5 bases, J lost 11 bases, and 24 bases lay in between. CDR3 bases: TGTGCCAGCAGTCCTTTTAGGTCGGGTTCGAAAACGGCTTTCTTT. Protein sequence: CASSPFRSGSKTAFF. The complete variable domain, with remaining parts taken from reference TRBV28 and TRBJ1-1, reads DVKVTQSSRYLVKRTGEKVFLECVQDMDHENMFWYRQDPGLGLRLIYFSYDVKMKEKGDIPEGYSVSREKKERFSLILESASTNQTSMYLCASSPFRSGSKTAFFGQGTRLTVV.

The rearrangement joins TRBV28 to TRBJ2-7, with TRBD1 matching 10 bases. The germline gives CDR1 MDHEN, CDR2 SYDVKM. With 6 bases clipped from V and 6 bases from J, the junction kept 8 bases outside the gene matches. The CDR3 extends over 14 amino acids. In DNA form, the CDR3 reads TGTGCCAGCAGGAGACAGGGGGCTCTTGGCGAGCAGTACTTC. Translation: CASRRQGALGEQYF.

The V and J genes are TRBV2 and TRBJ2-1; D is unclear. From germline, CDR1 is SNHLY and CDR2 FYNNEI. The CDR3 contains 11 residues. Trimming pared 3 bases from V and 12 bases from J, leaving 9 bases between. The CDR3 DNA is TGTGCCAGCAGTGATAGACTTTGGCAGTTCTTC. Its translation is CASSDRLWQFF.

J is TRBJ2-5 and V is TRBV10-3; TRBD1 matches 8 bases. The V and J ends lost 4 bases and 1 base, in that order; junction bases with no gene match: 8. Germline V lookup: CDR1 ENHRY, CDR2 SYGVKD. The CDR3 consists of 16 residues. The DNA of the CDR3 is TGTGCCATCAGTGGAGCAGGGGGCGTCAGCCAAGAGACCCAGTACTTC. It encodes CAISGAGGVSQETQYF.

The V and J genes are TRBV5-1 and TRBJ2-5, with D hard to call. From germline, CDR1 is SGHRS and CDR2 YFSETQ. CDR3 length equals 11 residues. The V end lost 6 bases, the J end lost 0 bases, and 3 bases lay between the germline ends. Here the CDR3 reads CASTDQETQYF. CDR3 nucleotides: TGCGCCAGCACCGACCAAGAGACCCAGTACTTC.

The chain is built from TRBV14 and TRBJ2-3; unclear D gene. V shed 4 bases and J shed 2 bases, with 10 bases lying between them. This CDR3 region has 14 residues. CDR1 is SGHDN and CDR2 is FVKESK in the germline V gene. The CDR3 here is CASSLGAFTDTQYF. CDR3 sequence (DNA): TGTGCCAGCAGCCTTGGAGCATTCACAGATACGCAGTATTTT.

The V and J genes are TRBV7-6 and TRBJ1-4, with D hard to call. The CDR3 consists of 17 residues. Germline CDR1 reads SGHVS; CDR2 reads FNYEAQ. V shed 3 bases and J shed 1 base, with 15 bases lying between them. This chain's CDR3 is CASSLMGEGVTNEKLFF. The CDR3, as DNA: TGTGCCAGCAGCTTGATGGGAGAGGGTGTAACTAATGAAAAACTGTTTTTT.

The chain employs TRBV12-3 or TRBV12-4 and TRBJ2-5; tentative D call: TRBD2 (6 bases). Deletions cut 2 bases from V and 5 bases from J, with 9 bases between. The CDR3 consists of 13 residues. The CDR3 protein is CASSLSRGETQYF. In DNA, the CDR3 is TGTGCCAGCAGTTTAAGCCGGGGGGAGACCCAGTACTTC.

V gene TRBV2 combines with J gene TRBJ1-1, with 7 bases aligning to TRBD1. This CDR3 region has 14 residues. Germline CDR1 is SNHLY and CDR2 is FYNNEI. V shed 5 bases, J shed 2 bases, and the junction held 5 bases outside the gene matches. The CDR3 here is CASSLYRGNTEAFF. The CDR3 region has the DNA TGTGCCAGCAGTTTATACAGGGGAAACACTGAAGCTTTCTTT.

The gene calls are TRBV7-3 and TRBJ2-2; D is undetermined. This CDR3 has 13 amino acids. CDR1 and CDR2 from the germline V gene are SGHTA and FQGTGA. Trimming pared 1 base from V and 5 bases from J, leaving 5 bases between. The CDR3 bases are TGTGCCAGCAGCTTAAAAACTACCGGGGAGCTGTTTTTT. It encodes CASSLKTTGELFF.

CDR3 protein: CASSWTGGGNTEAFF. DNA for the CDR3: TGTGCCAGCAGTTGGACAGGTGGGGGAAACACTGAAGCTTTCTTT. V gene TRBV27 combines with J gene TRBJ1-1, with 7 bases lining up with TRBD1. Trimming removed 4 bases from V and 2 bases from J; junction bases left unmatched: 7. Germline V gene sequence: CDR1 MNHEY, CDR2 SMNVEV (reference sequence). CDR3 length: 15 residues.

The chain uses TRBV7-9 and TRBJ1-1; D perhaps matches TRBD1 (5 bases). This CDR3 comprises 15 residues. V lost 5 bases to trimming and J lost 7 bases, with 20 bases between them. CDR1 is SEHNR, CDR2 FQNEAQ, per germline (reference sequence). The CDR3 loop is CASSPWGDREDEAFF. Here the CDR3 DNA reads TGTGCCAGCAGCCCTTGGGGGGATCGCGAGGATGAAGCTTTCTTT. The full variable domain, completed using reference TRBV7-9 and TRBJ1-1, is DTGVSQNPRHKITKRGQNVTFRCDPISEHNRLYWYRQTLGQGPEFLTYFQNEAQLEKSRLLSDRFSAERPKGSFSTLEIQRTEQGDSAMYLCASSPWGDREDEAFFGQGTRLTVV.

Concerning this clone: Other DNA sequences in this specimen translate into the identical CDR3. V gene TRBV7-9 combines with J gene TRBJ1-1, with TRBD1 identical over 10 bases. J was trimmed by 2 bases and V by 5 bases; bases with no gene match: 5. The CDR3 sequence is 15 residues long. In germline, CDR1 is SEHNR, CDR2 FQNEAQ (reference sequence). The CDR3 nucleotides read TGTGCCAGCAGCCCTGGGACAGGGGTAAACACTGAAGCTTTCTTT. Protein: CASSPGTGVNTEAFF. The full variable domain, completed using reference TRBV7-9 and TRBJ1-1, is DTGVSQNPRHKITKRGQNVTFRCDPISEHNRLYWYRQTLGQGPEFLTYFQNEAQLEKSRLLSDRFSAERPKGSFSTLEIQRTEQGDSAMYLCASSPGTGVNTEAFFGQGTRLTVV.

This clone was recorded at least ten times. The CDR3 region has the DNA TGTGCCAGCAGCGTAGAACTAGCGAACACCGGGGAGCTGTTTTTT. This codes for CASSVELANTGELFF. The chain employs TRBV9 and TRBJ2-2; D is perhaps TRBD2 (5 bases). This CDR3 comprises 15 residues. V was clipped by 0 bases and J by 0 bases, with 6 bases between them. Germline V gene data show CDR1 as SGDLS and CDR2 as YYNGEE.

The V and J genes are TRBV3-1 (or the pseudogene TRBV3-2) and TRBJ2-7; D might be TRBD2 (6 bases). The CDR3 contains 13 residues. V was pared by 8 bases and J by 3 bases, with 14 bases between. Germline V gives CDR1 LGHDT, CDR2 YNNKEL (reference sequence). CDR3: CASGRASVYEQYF. CDR3 nucleotides: TGTGCCAGCGGTCGCGCTAGCGTCTACGAGCAGTACTTC.

V gene TRBV6-2 or TRBV6-3 combines with J gene TRBJ1-5; TRBD1 might be the D (5 bases). In germline, CDR1 is MNHEY, CDR2 SVGEGT. The CDR3 runs to 16 residues. V lost 5 bases and J lost 7, with 21 bases in between. The chain's CDR3 is CASSPSGGLMGQPQHF. CDR3 DNA: TGTGCCAGCAGTCCCTCGGGGGGGTTAATGGGACAGCCCCAGCATTTT.

The V call is TRBV5-4, the J call TRBJ2-7; D unresolved. The CDR3 is 14 amino acids. Germline values: CDR1 SGHNT, CDR2 YYREEE (reference sequence). Trimming took 5 bases from V and 7 from J, leaving 19 bases between them. The CDR3 nucleotides are TGTGCCAGCAGAGCCTTTGACCGCACTACGGAGCAGTACTTC. Translated, it gives CASRAFDRTTEQYF.

The rearrangement links TRBV15 to TRBJ2-7; D unresolved. The CDR3 loop spans 15 amino acids. Germline CDR1 reads LNHNV; CDR2 reads YYDKDF (reference sequence). Trimming stripped 4 bases from V and 1 base from J, with 14 bases between. This CDR3 reads CATSINLGSSYEQYF. Written as DNA, the CDR3 is TGTGCCACCAGCATAAATTTGGGCAGTTCCTACGAGCAGTACTTC.

The rearrangement links TRBV19 to TRBJ1-1; tentatively, D is TRBD1 (5 bases). The CDR3 length is 15 residues. V dropped 5 bases and J dropped 1 base, with 14 bases sitting between them. Germline V CDR1 and CDR2: LNHDA, SQIVND (reference sequence). The CDR3 nucleotides read TGTGCCAGTAGTCTCCAGGGAAGCACGAACACTGAAGCTTTCTTT. Protein sequence: CASSLQGSTNTEAFF. Together with reference TRBV19 and TRBJ1-1, the CDR3 gives the full variable domain: DGGITQSPKYLFRKEGQNVTLSCEQNLNHDAMYWYRQDPGQGLRLIYYSQIVNDFQKGDIAEGYSVSREKKESFPLTVTSAQKNPTAFYLCASSLQGSTNTEAFFGQGTRLTVV.

A note on this clone: This same CDR3 is encoded by further DNA sequences in the sample. The CDR3 region has the DNA TGTGCCAGCAGCGTAGGGACTAGCGGGGGTTCCTACGAGCAGTACTTC. This translates into CASSVGTSGGSYEQYF. The chain uses TRBV9 and TRBJ2-7, with 13 bases that match TRBD2. Unmatched junction bases numbered 1, after V lost 0 bases and J lost 1 base. Germline assignment: CDR1 SGDLS and CDR2 YYNGEE. The CDR3 totals 16 residues.

This rearrangement joins TRBV28 to TRBJ2-7; perhaps TRBD2 as D (5 bases). Germline V gene data show CDR1 as MDHEN and CDR2 as SYDVKM. The CDR3 spans 18 residues. V dropped 8 bases and J dropped 1 base, with 27 bases sitting between them. The CDR3 nucleotides read TGTGCCAGCCCCCCAGGAGCGGTCGGTTTTACGGGGTCCTACGAGCAGTACTTC. It specifies CASPPGAVGFTGSYEQYF.